The clone carrying this TCR beta chain has just a few counts. In the authors' methods: Clinicopathological groups of papillary thyroid cancer showed CDR3 differences that were used to build a distant-metastasis classifier. From the PCR reads, TCRdb re-called clones with MiXCR. The V and J calls follow TCRdb's processing rather than the paper's. The sample shows about 35,000 clones, approximately 20% of them seen only once. The data derive from a study of metastatic and nonmetastatic thyroid tumors. Trimming stripped 7 bases from V and 0 bases from J, with 12 bases between. The CDR3 spans 14 residues. CDR1 is MNHEY, CDR2 SVGEGT, per germline. All patients reached thyroid surgery having received no treatment beforehand.

The TCR comes from a female donor with papillary thyroid cancer or a benign thyroid nodule (not recorded which). Some clones in this sample may be carry-over from other donors' samples. The rearrangement uses TRBV6-2 or TRBV6-3 and TRBJ1-2; D is uncertain. Sequenced material: blood. The CDR3 nucleotides read TGTGCCAGCAACTCGACAAGCCCTAACTATGGCTACACCTTC. Its translation is CASNSTSPNYGYTF.